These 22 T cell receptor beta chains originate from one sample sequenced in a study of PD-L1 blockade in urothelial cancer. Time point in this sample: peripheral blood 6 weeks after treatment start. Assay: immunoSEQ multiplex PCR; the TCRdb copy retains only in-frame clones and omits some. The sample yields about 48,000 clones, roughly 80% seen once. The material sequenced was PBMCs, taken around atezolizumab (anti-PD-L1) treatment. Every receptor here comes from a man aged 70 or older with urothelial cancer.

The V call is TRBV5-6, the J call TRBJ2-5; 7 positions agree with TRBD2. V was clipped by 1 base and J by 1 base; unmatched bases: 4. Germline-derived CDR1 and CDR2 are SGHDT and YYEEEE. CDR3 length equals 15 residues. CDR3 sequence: CASSLRRLAQETQYF. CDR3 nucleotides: TGTGCCAGCAGCTTGCGAAGACTAGCCCAAGAGACCCAGTACTTC.

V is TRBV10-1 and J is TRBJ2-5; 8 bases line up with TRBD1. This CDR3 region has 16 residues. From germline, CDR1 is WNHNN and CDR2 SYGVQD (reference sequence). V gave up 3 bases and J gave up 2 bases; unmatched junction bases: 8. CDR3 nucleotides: TGCGCCAGCAGTGAATCGCAGGGGGCCTCGCAAGAGACCCAGTACTTC. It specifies CASSESQGASQETQYF.

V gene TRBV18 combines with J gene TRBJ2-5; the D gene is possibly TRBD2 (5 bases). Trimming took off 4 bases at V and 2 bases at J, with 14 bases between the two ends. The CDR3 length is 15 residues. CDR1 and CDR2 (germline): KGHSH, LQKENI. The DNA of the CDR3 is TGTGCCAGCTCACTCCCCGGGATACAACAAGAGACCCAGTACTTC. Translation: CASSLPGIQQETQYF.

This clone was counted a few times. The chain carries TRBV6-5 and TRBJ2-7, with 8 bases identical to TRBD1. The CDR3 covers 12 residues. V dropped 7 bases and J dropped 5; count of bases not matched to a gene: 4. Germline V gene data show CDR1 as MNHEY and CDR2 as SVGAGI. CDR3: CASKTGDNEQYF. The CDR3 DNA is TGTGCCAGCAAGACAGGGGACAACGAGCAGTACTTC.

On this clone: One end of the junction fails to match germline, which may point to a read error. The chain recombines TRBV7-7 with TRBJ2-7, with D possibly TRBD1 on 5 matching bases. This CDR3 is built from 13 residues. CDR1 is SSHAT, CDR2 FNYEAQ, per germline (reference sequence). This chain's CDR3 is CASSQQDGYEQYF. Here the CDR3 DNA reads TGTGCTAGCAGCCAACAGGATGGCTACGAGCAGTACTTC.

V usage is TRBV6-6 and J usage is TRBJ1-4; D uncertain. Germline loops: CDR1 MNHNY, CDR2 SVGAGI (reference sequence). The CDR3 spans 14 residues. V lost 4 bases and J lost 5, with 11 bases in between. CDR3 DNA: TGTGCCAGCAGTTCATTGACTAGAAATGAAAAACTGTTTTTT. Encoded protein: CASSSLTRNEKLFF.

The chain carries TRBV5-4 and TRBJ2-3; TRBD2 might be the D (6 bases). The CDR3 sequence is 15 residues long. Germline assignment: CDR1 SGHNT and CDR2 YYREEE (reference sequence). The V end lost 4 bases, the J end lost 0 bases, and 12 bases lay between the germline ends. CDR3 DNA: TGTGCCAGCAGCGCACCGGGGGTTAGCACAGATACGCAGTATTTT. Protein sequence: CASSAPGVSTDTQYF.

CDR3 residues: CATSRDLARGLYNEQFF. In DNA, the CDR3 is TGTGCCACCAGCAGAGATCTTGCCAGGGGCTTATACAATGAGCAGTTCTTC. V usage is TRBV15 and J usage is TRBJ2-1, with a weak D call TRBD1 (6 bases). V was shortened by 0 bases and J by 4 bases, with 16 bases between the two germline ends. This CDR3 is 17 amino acids long. Germline V gene lookup returns CDR1 LNHNV and CDR2 YYDKDF (reference sequence).

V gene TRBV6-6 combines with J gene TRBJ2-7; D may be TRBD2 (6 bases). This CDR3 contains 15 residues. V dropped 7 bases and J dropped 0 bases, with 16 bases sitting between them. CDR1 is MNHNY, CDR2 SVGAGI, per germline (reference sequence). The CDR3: CASTPRLGGSYEQYF. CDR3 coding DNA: TGTGCCAGCACCCCTAGGTTGGGGGGCTCCTACGAGCAGTACTTC.

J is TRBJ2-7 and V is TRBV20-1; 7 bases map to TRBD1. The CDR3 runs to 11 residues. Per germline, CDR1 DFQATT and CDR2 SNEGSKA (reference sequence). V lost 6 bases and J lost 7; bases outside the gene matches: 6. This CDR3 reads CSANTGAEQYF. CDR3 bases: TGCAGTGCCAATACAGGGGCTGAGCAGTACTTC.

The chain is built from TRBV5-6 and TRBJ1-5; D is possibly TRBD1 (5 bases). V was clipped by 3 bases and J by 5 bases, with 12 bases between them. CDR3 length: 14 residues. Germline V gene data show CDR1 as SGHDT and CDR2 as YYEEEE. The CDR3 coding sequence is TGTGCCAGCAGCTCAGGGCAGGGCTATCAGCCCCAGCATTTT. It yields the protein CASSSGQGYQPQHF.

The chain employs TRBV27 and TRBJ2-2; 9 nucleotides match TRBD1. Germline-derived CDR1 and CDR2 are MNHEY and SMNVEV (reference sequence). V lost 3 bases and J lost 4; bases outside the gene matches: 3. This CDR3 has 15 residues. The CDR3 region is CASSFGQGRTGELFF. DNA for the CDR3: TGTGCCAGCAGTTTCGGACAGGGGCGCACCGGGGAGCTGTTTTTT.

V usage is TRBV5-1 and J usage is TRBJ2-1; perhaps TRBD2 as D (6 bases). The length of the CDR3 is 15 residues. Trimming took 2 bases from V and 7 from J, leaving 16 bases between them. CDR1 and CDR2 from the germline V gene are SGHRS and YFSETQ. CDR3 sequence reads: CASSFGRDRGNEQFF. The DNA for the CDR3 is TGCGCCAGCAGCTTCGGGCGGGATCGTGGTAATGAGCAGTTCTTC. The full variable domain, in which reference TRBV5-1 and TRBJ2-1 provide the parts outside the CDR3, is KAGVTQTPRYLIKTRGQQVTLSCSPISGHRSVSWYQQTPGQGLQFLFEYFSETQRNKGNFPGRFSGRQFSNSRSEMNVSTLELGDSALYLCASSFGRDRGNEQFFGPGTRLTVL.

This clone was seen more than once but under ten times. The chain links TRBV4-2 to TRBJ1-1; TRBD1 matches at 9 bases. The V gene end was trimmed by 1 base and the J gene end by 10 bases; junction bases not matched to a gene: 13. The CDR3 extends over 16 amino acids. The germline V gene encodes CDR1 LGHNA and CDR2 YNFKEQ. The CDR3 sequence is CASSQGPGTGFTGAFF. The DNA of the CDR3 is TGTGCCAGCAGCCAAGGTCCCGGGACAGGGTTCACGGGAGCTTTCTTT.

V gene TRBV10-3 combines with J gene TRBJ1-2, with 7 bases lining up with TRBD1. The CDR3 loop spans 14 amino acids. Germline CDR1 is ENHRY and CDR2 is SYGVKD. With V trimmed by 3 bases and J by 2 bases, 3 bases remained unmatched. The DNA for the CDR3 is TGTGCCATCAGTGAAAGGGACAGCAACTATGGCTACACCTTC. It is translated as CAISERDSNYGYTF.

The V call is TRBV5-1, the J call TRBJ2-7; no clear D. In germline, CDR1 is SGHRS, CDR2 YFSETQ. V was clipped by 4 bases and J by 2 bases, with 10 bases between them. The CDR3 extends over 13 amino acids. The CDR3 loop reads CASSRSQTYEQYF. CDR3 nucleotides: TGCGCCAGCAGCCGGTCACAGACCTACGAGCAGTACTTC.

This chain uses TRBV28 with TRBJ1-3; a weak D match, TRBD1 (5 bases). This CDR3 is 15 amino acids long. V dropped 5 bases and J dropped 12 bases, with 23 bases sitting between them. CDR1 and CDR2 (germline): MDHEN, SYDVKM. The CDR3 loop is CASSTTRDGRVNIYF. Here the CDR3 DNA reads TGTGCCAGCAGTACCACTCGGGACGGGAGGGTTAACATATATTTT. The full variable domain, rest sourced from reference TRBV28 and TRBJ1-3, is DVKVTQSSRYLVKRTGEKVFLECVQDMDHENMFWYRQDPGLGLRLIYFSYDVKMKEKGDIPEGYSVSREKKERFSLILESASTNQTSMYLCASSTTRDGRVNIYFGEGSWLTVV.

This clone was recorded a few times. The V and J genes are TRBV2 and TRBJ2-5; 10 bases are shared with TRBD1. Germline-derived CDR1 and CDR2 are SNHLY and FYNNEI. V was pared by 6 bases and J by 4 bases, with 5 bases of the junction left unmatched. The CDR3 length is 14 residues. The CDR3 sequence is CASRRDRGGETQYF. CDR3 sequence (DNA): TGTGCCAGCAGAAGGGACAGGGGAGGAGAGACCCAGTACTTC.

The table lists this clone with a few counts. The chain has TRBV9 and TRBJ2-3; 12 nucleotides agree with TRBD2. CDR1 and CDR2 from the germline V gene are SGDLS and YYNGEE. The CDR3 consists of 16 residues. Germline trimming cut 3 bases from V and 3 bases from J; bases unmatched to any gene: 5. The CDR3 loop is CASSETSGRKTDTQYF. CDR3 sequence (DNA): TGTGCCAGCAGCGAGACTAGCGGGAGAAAAACAGATACGCAGTATTTT.

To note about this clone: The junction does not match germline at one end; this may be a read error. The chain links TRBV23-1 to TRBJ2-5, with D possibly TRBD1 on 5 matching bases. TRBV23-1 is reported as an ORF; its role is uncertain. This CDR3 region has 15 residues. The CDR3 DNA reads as TGCGCCAGCAGACAATTGAACAGGCATCAAGAGACCCAGTACTTC. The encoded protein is CASRQLNRHQETQYF.

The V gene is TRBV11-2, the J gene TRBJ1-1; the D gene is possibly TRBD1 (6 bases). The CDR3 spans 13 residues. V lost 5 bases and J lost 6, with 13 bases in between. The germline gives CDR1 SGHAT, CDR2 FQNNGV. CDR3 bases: TGTGCCAGCAGCGGGGACAAAATTCCTGAAGCTTTCTTT. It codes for CASSGDKIPEAFF.

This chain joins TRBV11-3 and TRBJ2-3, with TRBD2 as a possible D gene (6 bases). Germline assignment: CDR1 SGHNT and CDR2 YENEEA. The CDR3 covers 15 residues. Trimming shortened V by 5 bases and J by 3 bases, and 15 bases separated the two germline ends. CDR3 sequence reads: CASSPSGVATDTQYF. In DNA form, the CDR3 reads TGTGCCAGCAGCCCCTCGGGGGTGGCGACAGATACGCAGTATTTT. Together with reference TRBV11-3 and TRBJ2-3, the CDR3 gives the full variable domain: EAGVVQSPRYKIIEKKQPVAFWCNPISGHNTLYWYLQNLGQGPELLIRYENEEAVDDSQLPKDRFSAERLKGVDSTLKIQPAELGDSAVYLCASSPSGVATDTQYFGPGTRLTVL.